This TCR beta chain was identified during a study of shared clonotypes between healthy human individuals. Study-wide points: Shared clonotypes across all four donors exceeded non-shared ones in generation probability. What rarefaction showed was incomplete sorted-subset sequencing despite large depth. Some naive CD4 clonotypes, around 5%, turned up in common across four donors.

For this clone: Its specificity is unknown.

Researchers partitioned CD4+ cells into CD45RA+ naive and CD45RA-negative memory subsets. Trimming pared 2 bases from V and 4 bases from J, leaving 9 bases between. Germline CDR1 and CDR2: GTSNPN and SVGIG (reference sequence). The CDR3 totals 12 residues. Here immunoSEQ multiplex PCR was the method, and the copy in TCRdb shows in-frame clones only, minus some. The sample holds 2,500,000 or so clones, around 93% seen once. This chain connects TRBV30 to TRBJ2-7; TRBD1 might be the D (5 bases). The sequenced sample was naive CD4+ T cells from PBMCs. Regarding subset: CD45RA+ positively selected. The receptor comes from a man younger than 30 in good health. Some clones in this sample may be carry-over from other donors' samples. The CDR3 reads CAWSKDSYEQYF. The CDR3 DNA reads TGTGCCTGGAGTAAAGACAGTTACGAGCAGTACTTC.